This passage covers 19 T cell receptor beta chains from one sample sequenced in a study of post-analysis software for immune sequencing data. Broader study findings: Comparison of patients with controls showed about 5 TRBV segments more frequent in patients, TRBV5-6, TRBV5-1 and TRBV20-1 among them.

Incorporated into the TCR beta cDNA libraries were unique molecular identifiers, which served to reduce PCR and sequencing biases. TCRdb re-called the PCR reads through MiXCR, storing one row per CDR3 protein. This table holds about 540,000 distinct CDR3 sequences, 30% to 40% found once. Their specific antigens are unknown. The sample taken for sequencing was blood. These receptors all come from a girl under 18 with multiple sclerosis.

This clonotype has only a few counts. CDR3 in amino acids: CSARGGGWNTEAFF. Here the CDR3 DNA reads TGCAGTGCTAGAGGGGGGGGCTGGAACACTGAAGCTTTCTTT. This chain uses TRBV20-1 with TRBJ1-1; possibly TRBD1 for D (6 bases). The CDR3 spans 14 residues. Trimming shortened V by 1 base and J by 1 base, and 10 bases separated the two germline ends. Germline assignment: CDR1 DFQATT and CDR2 SNEGSKA (reference sequence).

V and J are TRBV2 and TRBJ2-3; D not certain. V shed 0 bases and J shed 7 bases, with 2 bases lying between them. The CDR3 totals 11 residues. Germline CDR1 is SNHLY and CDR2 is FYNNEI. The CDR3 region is CASSEAYTQYF. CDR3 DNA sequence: TGTGCCAGCAGTGAAGCTTATACGCAGTATTTT.

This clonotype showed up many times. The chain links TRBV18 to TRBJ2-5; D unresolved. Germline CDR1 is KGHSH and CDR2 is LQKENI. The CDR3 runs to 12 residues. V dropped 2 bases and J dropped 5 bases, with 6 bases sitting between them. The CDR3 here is CASSPGRETQYF. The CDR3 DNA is TGTGCCAGCTCACCAGGGCGGGAGACCCAGTACTTC.

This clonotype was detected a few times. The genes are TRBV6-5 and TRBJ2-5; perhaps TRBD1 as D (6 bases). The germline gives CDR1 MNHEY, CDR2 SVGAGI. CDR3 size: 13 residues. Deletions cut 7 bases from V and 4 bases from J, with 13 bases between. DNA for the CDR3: TGTGCCAGCACCCTATTCAGGGGAGAGACCCAGTACTTC. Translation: CASTLFRGETQYF.

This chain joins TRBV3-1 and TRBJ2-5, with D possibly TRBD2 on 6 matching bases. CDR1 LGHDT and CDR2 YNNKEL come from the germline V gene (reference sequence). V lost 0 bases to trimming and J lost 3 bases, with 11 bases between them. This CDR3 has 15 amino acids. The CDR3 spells CASSQDLRGEETQYF. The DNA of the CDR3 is TGTGCCAGCAGCCAAGATTTGCGGGGCGAAGAGACCCAGTACTTC.

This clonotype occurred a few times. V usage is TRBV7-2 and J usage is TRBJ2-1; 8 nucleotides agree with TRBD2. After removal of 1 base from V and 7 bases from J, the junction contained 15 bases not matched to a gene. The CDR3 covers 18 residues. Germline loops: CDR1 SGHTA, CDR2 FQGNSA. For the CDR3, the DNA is TGTGCCAGCAGCTTAGTATTAGGCCGTATAGCGGGGCGTAATGAGCAGTTCTTC. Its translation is CASSLVLGRIAGRNEQFF.

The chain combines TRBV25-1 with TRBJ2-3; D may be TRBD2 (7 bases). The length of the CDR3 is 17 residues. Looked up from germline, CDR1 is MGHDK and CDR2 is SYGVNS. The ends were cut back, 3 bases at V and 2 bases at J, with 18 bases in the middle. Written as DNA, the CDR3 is TGTGCCAGCAGTGAGTTTAGGGGGGGGCGAAACACAGATACGCAGTATTTT. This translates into CASSEFRGGRNTDTQYF.

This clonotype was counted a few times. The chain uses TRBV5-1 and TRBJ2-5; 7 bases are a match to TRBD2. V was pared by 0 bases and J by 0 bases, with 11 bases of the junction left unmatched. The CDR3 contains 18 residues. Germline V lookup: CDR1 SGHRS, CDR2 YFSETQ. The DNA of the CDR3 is TGCGCCAGCAGCTTGGCGCCCCGGGCTAGCGGAAACCAAGAGACCCAGTACTTC. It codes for CASSLAPRASGNQETQYF.

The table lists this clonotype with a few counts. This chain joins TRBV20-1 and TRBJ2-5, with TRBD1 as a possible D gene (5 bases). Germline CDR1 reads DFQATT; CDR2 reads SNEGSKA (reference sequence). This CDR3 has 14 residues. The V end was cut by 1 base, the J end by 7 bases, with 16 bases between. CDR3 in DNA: TGCAGTGCTAGAGTAGGCAGGGTGAAAGGGACCCAGTACTTC. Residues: CSARVGRVKGTQYF.

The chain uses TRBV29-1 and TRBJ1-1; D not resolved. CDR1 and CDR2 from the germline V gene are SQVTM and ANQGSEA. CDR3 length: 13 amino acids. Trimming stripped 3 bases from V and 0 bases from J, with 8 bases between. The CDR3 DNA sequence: TGCAGCGTTGATTACAGAATGAACACTGAAGCTTTCTTT. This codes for CSVDYRMNTEAFF.

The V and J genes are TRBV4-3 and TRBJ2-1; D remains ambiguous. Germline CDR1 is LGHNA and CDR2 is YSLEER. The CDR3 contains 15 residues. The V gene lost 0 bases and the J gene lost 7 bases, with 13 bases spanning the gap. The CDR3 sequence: CASSQEARFLNEQFF. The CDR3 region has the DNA TGCGCCAGCAGCCAAGAGGCGAGATTCCTGAATGAGCAGTTCTTC.

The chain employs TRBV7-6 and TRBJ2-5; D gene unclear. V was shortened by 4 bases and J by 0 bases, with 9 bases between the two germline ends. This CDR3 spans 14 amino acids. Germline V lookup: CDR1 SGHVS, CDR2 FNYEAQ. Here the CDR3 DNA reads TGTGCCAGCAGCTCTCCCGGATACCAAGAGACCCAGTACTTC. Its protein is CASSSPGYQETQYF.

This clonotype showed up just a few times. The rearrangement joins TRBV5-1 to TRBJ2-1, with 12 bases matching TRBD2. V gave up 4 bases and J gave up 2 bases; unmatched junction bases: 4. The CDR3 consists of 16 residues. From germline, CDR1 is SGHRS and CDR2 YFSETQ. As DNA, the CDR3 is TGCGCCAGCAGCATGCGGACTAGCGGGGCCTACAATGAGCAGTTCTTC. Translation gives CASSMRTSGAYNEQFF.

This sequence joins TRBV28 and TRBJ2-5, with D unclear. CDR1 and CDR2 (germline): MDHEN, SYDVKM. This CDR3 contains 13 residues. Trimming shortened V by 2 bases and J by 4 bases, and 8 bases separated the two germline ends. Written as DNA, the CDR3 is TGTGCCAGCAGTTTAGGACGGATAGAGACCCAGTACTTC. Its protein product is CASSLGRIETQYF.

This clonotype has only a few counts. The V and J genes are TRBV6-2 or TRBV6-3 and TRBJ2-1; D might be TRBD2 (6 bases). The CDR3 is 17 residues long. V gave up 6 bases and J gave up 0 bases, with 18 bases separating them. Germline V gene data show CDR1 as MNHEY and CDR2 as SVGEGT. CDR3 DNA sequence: TGTGCCAGCAGATTCCCGAAGGGGAGGAGCTCCTACAATGAGCAGTTCTTC. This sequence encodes CASRFPKGRSSYNEQFF.

CDR3 nucleotide sequence: TGTGCCAGTCTAGCGGGGGATTACGAGCAGTACTTC. The encoded protein is CASLAGDYEQYF. This sequence joins TRBV6-5 and TRBJ2-7, with TRBD2 matching over 10 bases. The CDR3 contains 12 residues. Unmatched junction bases numbered 3, after V lost 9 bases and J lost 4 bases. The germline V gene has CDR1 MNHEY and CDR2 SVGAGI.

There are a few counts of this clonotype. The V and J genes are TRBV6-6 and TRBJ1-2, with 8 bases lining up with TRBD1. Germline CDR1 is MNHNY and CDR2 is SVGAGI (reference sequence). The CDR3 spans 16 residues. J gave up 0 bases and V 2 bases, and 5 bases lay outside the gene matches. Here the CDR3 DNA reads TGTGCCAGCAGTTACGCGGGGACAGGACCTAACTATGGCTACACCTTC. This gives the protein CASSYAGTGPNYGYTF.

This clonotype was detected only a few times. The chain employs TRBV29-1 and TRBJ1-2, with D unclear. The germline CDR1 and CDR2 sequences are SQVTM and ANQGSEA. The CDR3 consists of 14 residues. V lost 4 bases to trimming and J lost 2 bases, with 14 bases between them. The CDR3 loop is CSVGRLTPNYGYTF. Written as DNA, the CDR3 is TGCAGCGTTGGTAGGCTTACACCGAACTATGGCTACACCTTC.

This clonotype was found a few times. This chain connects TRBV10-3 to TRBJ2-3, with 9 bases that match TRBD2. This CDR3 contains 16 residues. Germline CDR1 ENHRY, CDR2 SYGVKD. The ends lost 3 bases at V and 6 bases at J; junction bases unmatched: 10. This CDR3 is CAISEPTSGELDTQYF. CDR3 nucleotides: TGTGCCATCAGTGAACCGACTAGCGGTGAGCTGGATACGCAGTATTTT.